The sequence of this T cell receptor beta chain was determined in a study of shared clonotypes between healthy human individuals. Negatively enriched CD4+ T cells were divided by CD45RA into naive and memory. This clone was observed a single time. The ends lost 5 bases at V and 4 bases at J; junction bases unmatched: 6. Germline V gives CDR1 MNHEY, CDR2 SMNVEV (reference sequence). CDR3 length equals 15 residues. Running of the assay took place at deep level. Measured with immunoSEQ multiplex PCR; TCRdb has only the in-frame clones, and not every one. In the table there are about 1.1 million clones, around 77% of which are singletons.

The material sequenced was memory CD4+ T cells from PBMCs. The subset here: CD45RA-negative fraction. V usage is TRBV27 and J usage is TRBJ2-1; 9 nucleotides agree with TRBD2. The receptor was derived from a man younger than 35 in good health. Some clones in this sample may be carry-over from other donors' samples. The CDR3 sequence is CASSIKTSGYNEQFF. The CDR3 DNA reads as TGTGCCAGCAGTATTAAGACTAGCGGATACAATGAGCAGTTCTTC.